This passage covers 6 T cell receptor beta chains from one sample sequenced in a study of cytomegalovirus exposure and HLA in healthy donors. The PCR had 60 Vbeta and 13 Jbeta primers. Generated by immunoSEQ multiplex PCR, the TCRdb table keeps only in-frame clones and is missing some. The top ten hold 5.4% of the sample, which has 110,000 or so clones, 60% to 80% seen once. The sample consisted of PBMCs. Source of these receptors: a young woman in good health and CMV-seropositive.

The gene calls are TRBV19 and TRBJ1-4; TRBD1 matches at 7 bases. The CDR3 is 18 amino acids. Germline CDR1 is LNHDA and CDR2 is SQIVND (reference sequence). J was trimmed by 7 bases and V by 3 bases; bases with no gene match: 17. Here the CDR3 reads CASSMSRDSPSRAEKLFF. CDR3 coding DNA: TGTGCCAGTAGTATGAGCCGGGACAGCCCAAGTCGAGCTGAAAAACTGTTTTTT.

This clone was recorded once. A read error may account for a junction end that differs from germline. This chain uses TRBV7-7 with TRBJ2-1; TRBD2 aligns across 10 bases. Germline CDR1 reads SSHAT; CDR2 reads FNYEAQ (reference sequence). The CDR3 is made up of 14 amino acids. The CDR3 nucleotides are TGTGCTAGCAGCCCCGGACTAGCGGCCAATGAGCAGTTCTTC. Encoded protein: CASSPGLAANEQFF.

The chain combines TRBV13 with TRBJ2-5; 12 nucleotides agree with TRBD2. This CDR3 has 15 residues. Germline V CDR1 and CDR2: PRHDT, FYEKMQ (reference sequence). The V segment lost 4 bases and the J segment 5 bases; nucleotides outside the gene matches: 5. The CDR3 is CASSSTSGSWETQYF. CDR3 sequence (DNA): TGTGCCAGCAGCTCGACTAGCGGGAGTTGGGAGACCCAGTACTTC.

This chain uses TRBV7-9 with TRBJ1-1; D uncertain. The ends were cut back, 5 bases at V and 1 base at J, with 11 bases in the middle. The germline CDR1 and CDR2 sequences are SEHNR and FQNEAQ (reference sequence). The CDR3 extends over 14 amino acids. This chain's CDR3 is CASSAVSGNTEAFF. The CDR3 DNA sequence: TGTGCCAGCAGCGCTGTGTCGGGGAACACTGAAGCTTTCTTT.

The rearrangement joins TRBV5-6 to TRBJ1-3; TRBD1 matches at 7 bases. Trimming removed 3 bases from V and 6 bases from J; junction bases left unmatched: 6. The CDR3 has 14 amino acids. The V gene's germline CDR1 is SGHDT and CDR2 YYEEEE. Written as DNA, the CDR3 is TGTGCCAGCAGCTCGAGCAGGGGGGAAAACACCATATATTTT. Residues: CASSSSRGENTIYF.

The rearrangement links TRBV10-3 to TRBJ2-3; D gene ambiguous. This CDR3 is built from 12 residues. Germline CDR1 reads ENHRY; CDR2 reads SYGVKD. V lost 3 bases to trimming and J lost 5 bases, with 6 bases between them. The CDR3 sequence is CAISEERDTQYF. CDR3 sequence (DNA): TGTGCCATCAGTGAAGAGCGAGATACGCAGTATTTT.